This TCR beta chain was found in a study of T-cell reconstitution after alpha-beta-depleted transplantation in children. This CDR3 region has 19 residues. Germline CDR1 LGHDT, CDR2 YNNKEL (reference sequence). Findings and caveats of the study: After transplant, at about two months, alpha-beta T cells were reportedly derived from several hundred expanded graft clones.

Preparation of the TCRbeta library used unique molecular identifiers. TCRdb re-derived calls from the PCR reads in MiXCR, one entry per CDR3 protein. The sample lists 65,000 to 70,000 distinct CDR3 sequences, 4.9% seen once, with 15% to 20% in the top ten. The sample holds a few counts of this clonotype. Its antigen is as yet unknown. This specimen consisted of PBMCs, mostly from graft donor cells, obtained 180 days after TCRalphabeta/CD19-depleted stem cell transplant. The rearrangement joins TRBV3-1 to TRBJ2-2; 13 nucleotides agree with TRBD2. The sequence came from a boy under two years old who had a stem cell transplant for acute myeloid leukemia, so the T cells may come from the graft donor. CDR3 nucleotide sequence: TGTACCCGCAGCCTCTATCGACTAGCGGGGGGTCTGAACACCGGGGAGCTGTTTTTT. Translation: CTRSLYRLAGGLNTGELFF.